This T cell receptor beta chain was captured by sequencing in a study of identical twins. TCRdb re-analysed the 5' RACE reads in MiXCR, keeping a single row per CDR3 protein. The table has 430,000 or so distinct CDR3 sequences, approximately 25% seen once; the top ten hold about 3%. The V and J ends lost 2 bases and 6 bases, in that order; junction bases with no gene match: 6. Germline V gives CDR1 SGHRS, CDR2 YFSETQ. CDR3 length: 15 residues. The sample was also linked to a second study, of T cells expressing NK-cell markers.

The V gene is TRBV5-1, the J gene TRBJ2-7; TRBD1 aligns across 12 bases. The clonotype was recovered from a young woman in good health. The specimen was CD4+ T cells sorted from blood. The DNA for the CDR3 is TGCGCCAGCAGCTTTGACGGGACAGGGGGCCCCGAGCAGTACTTC. Protein: CASSFDGTGGPEQYF.